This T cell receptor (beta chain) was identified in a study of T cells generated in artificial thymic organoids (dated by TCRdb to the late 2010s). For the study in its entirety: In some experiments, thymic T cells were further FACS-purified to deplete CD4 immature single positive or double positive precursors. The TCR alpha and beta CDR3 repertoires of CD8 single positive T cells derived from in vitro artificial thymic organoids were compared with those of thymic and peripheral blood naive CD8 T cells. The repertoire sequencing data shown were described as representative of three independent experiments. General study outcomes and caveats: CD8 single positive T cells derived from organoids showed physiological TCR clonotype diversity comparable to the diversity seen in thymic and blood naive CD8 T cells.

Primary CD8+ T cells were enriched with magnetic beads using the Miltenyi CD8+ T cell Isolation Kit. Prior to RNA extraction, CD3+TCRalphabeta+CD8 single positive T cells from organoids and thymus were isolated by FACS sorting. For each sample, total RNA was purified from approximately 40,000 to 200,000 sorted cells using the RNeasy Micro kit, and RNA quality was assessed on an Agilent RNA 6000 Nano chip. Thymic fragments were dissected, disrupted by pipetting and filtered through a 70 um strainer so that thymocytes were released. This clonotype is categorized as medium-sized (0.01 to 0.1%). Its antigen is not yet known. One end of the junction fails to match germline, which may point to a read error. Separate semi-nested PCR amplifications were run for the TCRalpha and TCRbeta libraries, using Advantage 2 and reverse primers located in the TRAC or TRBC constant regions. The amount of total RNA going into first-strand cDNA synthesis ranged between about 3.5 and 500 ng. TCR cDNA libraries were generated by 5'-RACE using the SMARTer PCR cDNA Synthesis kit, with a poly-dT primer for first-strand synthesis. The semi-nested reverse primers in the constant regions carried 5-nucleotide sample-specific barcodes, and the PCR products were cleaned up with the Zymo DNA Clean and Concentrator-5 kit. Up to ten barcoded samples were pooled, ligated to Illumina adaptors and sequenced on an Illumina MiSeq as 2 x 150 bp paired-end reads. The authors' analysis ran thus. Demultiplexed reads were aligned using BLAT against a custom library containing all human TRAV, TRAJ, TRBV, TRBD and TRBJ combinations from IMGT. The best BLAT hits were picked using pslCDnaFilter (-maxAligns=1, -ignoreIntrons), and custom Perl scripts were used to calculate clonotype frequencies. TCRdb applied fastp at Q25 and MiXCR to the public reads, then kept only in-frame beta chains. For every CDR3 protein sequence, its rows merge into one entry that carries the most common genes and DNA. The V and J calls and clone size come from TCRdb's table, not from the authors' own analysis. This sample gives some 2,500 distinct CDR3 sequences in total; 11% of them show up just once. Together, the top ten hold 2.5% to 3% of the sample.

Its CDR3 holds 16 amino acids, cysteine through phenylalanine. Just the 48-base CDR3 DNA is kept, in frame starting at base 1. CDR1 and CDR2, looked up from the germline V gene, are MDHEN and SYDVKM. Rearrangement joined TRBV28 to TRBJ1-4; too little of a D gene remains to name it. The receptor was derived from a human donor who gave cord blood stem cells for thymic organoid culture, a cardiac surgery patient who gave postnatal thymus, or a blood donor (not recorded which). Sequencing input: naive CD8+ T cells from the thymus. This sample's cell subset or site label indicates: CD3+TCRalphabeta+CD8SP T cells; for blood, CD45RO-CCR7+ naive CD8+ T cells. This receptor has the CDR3 CASSSARTLRSLSLIF. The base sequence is TGTGCCAGCAGCTCCGCTAGGACGCTTCGGAGCCTTTCACTCATTTTT.